Shown below are 29 T cell receptor beta chains from a single sample sequenced in a study of neurological immune-mediated disorders. TCRdb re-analysed the 5' RACE reads in MiXCR, keeping a single row per CDR3 protein. The table has under 60,000 distinct CDR3 sequences, 3% to 3.5% seen once. What was sequenced was PBMCs. The receptor set was obtained from a man aged 35-49 years with multiple sclerosis.

This clonotype was counted at least ten times. The rearrangement joins TRBV24-1 to TRBJ2-5; D not resolved. Germline CDR1 and CDR2: KGHDR and SFDVKD. The V end was cut by 0 bases, the J end by 5 bases, with 9 bases between. The CDR3 covers 14 residues. CDR3 amino acids: CATSDLNRPETQYF. The CDR3, as DNA: TGTGCCACCAGTGATTTGAACCGCCCGGAGACCCAGTACTTC.

This clonotype was detected many times. The rearrangement joins TRBV7-2 to TRBJ2-7; weak D call: TRBD1 (5 bases). V gave up 1 base and J gave up 4 bases, with 17 bases separating them. The length of the CDR3 is 16 residues. Germline CDR1 is SGHTA and CDR2 is FQGNSA. The CDR3 spells CASSLGSVGAGYEQYF. CDR3 sequence (DNA): TGTGCCAGCAGCTTAGGCAGTGTTGGGGCCGGGTACGAGCAGTACTTC. Full variable domain (missing parts from reference TRBV7-2 and TRBJ2-7): GAGVSQSPSNKVTEKGKDVELRCDPISGHTALYWYRQSLGQGLEFLIYFQGNSAPDKSGLPSDRFSAERTGGSVSTLTIQRTQQEDSAVYLCASSLGSVGAGYEQYFGPGTRLTVT.

Many counts were recorded for this clonotype. This sequence joins TRBV7-2 and TRBJ2-1; TRBD2 matches 12 bases. The germline V gene has CDR1 SGHTA and CDR2 FQGNSA. Losses at the gene ends were 1 base for V and 0 bases for J; bases not matched to a gene: 1. The CDR3 is 17 amino acids. As DNA, the CDR3 is TGTGCCAGCAGCTTAGGACTAGCGGGGGCCTCCTACAATGAGCAGTTCTTC. Translation: CASSLGLAGASYNEQFF. The whole variable domain, filled in from reference TRBV7-2 and TRBJ2-1, reads GAGVSQSPSNKVTEKGKDVELRCDPISGHTALYWYRQSLGQGLEFLIYFQGNSAPDKSGLPSDRFSAERTGGSVSTLTIQRTQQEDSAVYLCASSLGLAGASYNEQFFGPGTRLTVL.

A remark on this clonotype: This may stem from a read error, because a much larger clone lies one nucleotide away. The J gene is TRBJ1-1, the V gene TRBV7-3; unclear D gene. V lost 0 bases to trimming and J lost 4 bases, with 12 bases between them. Germline CDR1 reads SGHTA; CDR2 reads FQGTGA. The CDR3 is made up of 15 amino acids. The CDR3 nucleotides read TGTGCCAGCAGCTTAACCTCGGAAGAGGGCACTGAAGCTTTCTTT. As protein: CASSLTSEEGTEAFF.

This clonotype has just a few counts. V is TRBV7-9 and J is TRBJ2-1, with 7 positions matching TRBD1. The V gene end was trimmed by 4 bases and the J gene end by 9 bases; junction bases not matched to a gene: 21. CDR3 length: 18 residues. CDR1 and CDR2 from the germline V gene are SEHNR and FQNEAQ (reference sequence). CDR3 bases: TGTGCCAGCAGCTCGGGCTACACAGGGGTTTGGTCAAGGGGTGAGCAGTTCTTC. Residues: CASSSGYTGVWSRGEQFF. The variable domain in full, completed from reference TRBV7-9 and TRBJ2-1, reads DTGVSQNPRHKITKRGQNVTFRCDPISEHNRLYWYRQTLGQGPEFLTYFQNEAQLEKSRLLSDRFSAERPKGSFSTLEIQRTEQGDSAMYLCASSSGYTGVWSRGEQFFGPGTRLTVL.

This clonotype has a count of ten or more. A much larger clone differs from this one at a single base, so this may be a read error. The chain links TRBV20-1 to TRBJ1-2, with 7 nucleotides matching TRBD1. CDR1 and CDR2 from the germline V gene are DFQATT and SNEGSKA (reference sequence). Unmatched junction bases numbered 10, after V lost 4 bases and J lost 2 bases. The CDR3 is 15 residues long. The CDR3 sequence: CSANPTTGTNYGYTF. In nucleotides, the CDR3 is TGCAGTGCTAACCCTACGACAGGGACCAACTATGGCTACACCTTC.

This clonotype was seen repeatedly, ten times or more. The rearrangement links TRBV5-1 to TRBJ2-7; perhaps TRBD2 as D (6 bases). Germline V gene sequence: CDR1 SGHRS, CDR2 YFSETQ. V was clipped by 0 bases and J by 7 bases, with 17 bases between them. The CDR3 has 15 amino acids. The CDR3 is CASSLDGRSPREQYF. CDR3 DNA: TGCGCCAGCAGCTTGGATGGGAGGAGCCCTAGGGAGCAGTACTTC.

This clonotype was detected ten times or more. The chain has TRBV5-1 and TRBJ2-5; D is possibly TRBD2 (6 bases). The CDR3 runs 14 residues. Per the germline V gene, CDR1 is SGHRS and CDR2 is YFSETQ. V dropped 0 bases and J dropped 5 bases, with 11 bases sitting between them. Here the CDR3 DNA reads TGCGCCAGCAGCTTGGCCGTAGCGGAGGAGACCCAGTACTTC. It specifies CASSLAVAEETQYF.

The V call is TRBV19, the J call TRBJ1-5, with 10 bases lining up with TRBD1. CDR1 and CDR2 (germline): LNHDA, SQIVND (reference sequence). J was trimmed by 7 bases and V by 4 bases; bases with no gene match: 7. CDR3 length equals 15 residues. The CDR3 spells CASSTQGQGWQPQHF. Written as DNA, the CDR3 is TGTGCCAGTAGTACCCAGGGACAGGGGTGGCAGCCCCAGCATTTT.

This clonotype was observed at least ten times. J is TRBJ2-1 and V is TRBV10-3, with 13 positions matching TRBD2. The CDR3 runs to 18 residues. Germline CDR1 reads ENHRY; CDR2 reads SYGVKD. J gave up 7 bases and V 0 bases, and 9 bases lay outside the gene matches. CDR3 residues: CAISESIGLAGALNEQFF. CDR3 coding DNA: TGTGCCATCAGTGAGTCGATCGGACTAGCGGGGGCTTTGAATGAGCAGTTCTTC.

This clonotype was counted ten times or more. The chain couples TRBV20-1 to TRBJ1-4; a possible D gene is TRBD1 (6 bases). The V end was cut by 6 bases, the J end by 7 bases, with 15 bases between. The CDR3 length is 13 residues. CDR1 and CDR2 from the germline V gene are DFQATT and SNEGSKA (reference sequence). The CDR3 region is CSAGGTGREKLFF. CDR3 nucleotides: TGCAGTGCCGGGGGCACAGGTCGTGAAAAACTGTTTTTT.

In its sample, this clonotype was seen many times. The chain joins TRBV6-5 to TRBJ2-5, with TRBD2 identical over 13 bases. CDR1 is MNHEY, CDR2 SVGAGI, per germline. CDR3 length: 16 amino acids. The V gene end was trimmed by 5 bases and the J gene end by 5 bases; junction bases not matched to a gene: 8. The CDR3 DNA sequence: TGTGCCAGCAGTCCCCGACTAGCGGGGGGCGGGGAGACCCAGTACTTC. Its protein is CASSPRLAGGGETQYF.

This clonotype was counted ten times or more. V and J are TRBV20-1 and TRBJ1-6; D perhaps matches TRBD1 (6 bases). The germline V and J ends were trimmed by 0 bases and 8 bases, with 11 bases remaining between them. This CDR3 comprises 14 residues. In germline, CDR1 is DFQATT, CDR2 SNEGSKA (reference sequence). CDR3 residues: CSARDETGYSPLHF. In nucleotides, the CDR3 is TGCAGTGCTAGAGATGAAACAGGGTATTCACCCCTCCACTTT.

This clonotype occurred a few times. V and J are TRBV2 and TRBJ2-6; possibly TRBD1 or TRBD2 for D (5 bases each). Per the germline V gene, CDR1 is SNHLY and CDR2 is FYNNEI. V dropped 8 bases and J dropped 1 base, with 12 bases sitting between them. The CDR3 consists of 15 residues. Here the CDR3 reads CASGVGESGANVLTF. The CDR3 coding sequence is TGTGCCAGCGGGGTGGGGGAATCTGGGGCCAACGTCCTGACTTTC. Variable domain in full (rest from reference TRBV2 and TRBJ2-6): EPEVTQTPSHQVTQMGQEVILRCVPISNHLYFYWYRQILGQKVEFLVSFYNNEISEKSEIFDDQFSVERPDGSNFTLKIRSTKLEDSAMYFCASGVGESGANVLTFGAGSRLTVL.

In this sample, this clonotype turned up many times. The chain combines TRBV5-6 with TRBJ2-7; D perhaps matches TRBD2 (5 bases). Between the trimmed V and J ends, which lost 2 bases and 2 bases, there was a span of 8 bases. CDR1 is SGHDT, CDR2 YYEEEE, per germline. The CDR3 runs 13 residues. This CDR3 is CASSLGGTYEQYF. CDR3 DNA: TGTGCCAGCAGCTTAGGAGGAACCTACGAGCAGTACTTC.

This clonotype was seen at least ten times. This chain links TRBV29-1 with TRBJ2-3, with a possible D match to TRBD2 (5 bases). The CDR3 length is 14 residues. Germline lookup yields CDR1 SQVTM and CDR2 ANQGSEA. V was pared by 4 bases and J by 1 base, with 12 bases between. CDR3 nucleotide sequence: TGCAGCGTTGGGAGGCGGGCCCGCACAGATACGCAGTATTTT. Its translation: CSVGRRARTDTQYF.

This clonotype turned up a few times. This rearrangement joins TRBV10-3 to TRBJ2-7; no clear D. The germline V gene has CDR1 ENHRY and CDR2 SYGVKD. The CDR3 spans 14 residues. Trimming removed 6 bases at V and 7 bases at J, with 19 bases between. For the CDR3, the DNA is TGTGCCATCAGCCCTGGAAAGGGATGGGAAGAGCAGTACTTC. It specifies CAISPGKGWEEQYF.

This clonotype showed up many times. This chain links TRBV12-3 or TRBV12-4 with TRBJ1-1; D remains unclear. V lost 7 bases, J lost 1 base, and 10 bases lay in between. CDR3 size: 13 residues. The CDR3 loop reads CASNPGRNTEAFF. CDR3 nucleotides: TGTGCCAGCAACCCGGGAAGGAACACTGAAGCTTTCTTT.

In its sample, this clonotype was seen many times. The rearrangement joins TRBV10-3 to TRBJ1-2; D possibly corresponds to TRBD1 (5 bases). The CDR3 has 13 residues. V dropped 7 bases and J dropped 6 bases, with 15 bases sitting between them. Germline V CDR1 and CDR2: ENHRY, SYGVKD. DNA of the CDR3: TGTGCCATCACGGTGGGGCAGGGCGATGGCTACACCTTC. This sequence encodes CAITVGQGDGYTF.

At least ten counts were recorded for this clonotype. V usage is TRBV18 and J usage is TRBJ2-1, with D possibly being TRBD2 (5 bases). Per the germline V gene, CDR1 is KGHSH and CDR2 is LQKENI. V lost 1 base and J 7 bases, leaving 14 bases between the germline ends. This CDR3 contains 15 residues. The CDR3: CASSPLASSLNEQFF. The CDR3 DNA follows: TGTGCCAGCTCACCACTAGCGTCTTCTCTGAATGAGCAGTTCTTC.

There are many counts of this clonotype. This rearrangement joins TRBV7-6 to TRBJ2-7; TRBD2 matches at 8 bases. Per the germline V gene, CDR1 is SGHVS and CDR2 is FNYEAQ. The CDR3 totals 12 residues. Unmatched junction bases numbered 3, after V lost 5 bases and J lost 6 bases. The CDR3 is CASSGSGVEQYF. DNA of the CDR3: TGTGCCAGCAGCGGTAGCGGGGTCGAGCAGTACTTC.

This clonotype was recorded many times. The J gene is TRBJ2-3, the V gene TRBV7-8; TRBD2 matches at 8 bases. The CDR3 has 18 amino acids. CDR1 SGHVS and CDR2 FQNEAQ come from the germline V gene. J was trimmed by 5 bases and V by 0 bases; bases with no gene match: 13. The CDR3, as DNA: TGTGCCAGCAGCTTAGCGAGGGTAGCGGGGAGTCGTGGAGATACGCAGTATTTT. Amino acid sequence: CASSLARVAGSRGDTQYF.

This clonotype came up many times. This chain joins TRBV10-3 and TRBJ1-1, with unresolved D. In germline, CDR1 is ENHRY, CDR2 SYGVKD. V shed 3 bases and J shed 0 bases, with 8 bases lying between them. The CDR3 length is 14 residues. The CDR3 DNA reads as TGTGCCATCAGTGAAAGGGCCATGAACACTGAAGCTTTCTTT. This translates into CAISERAMNTEAFF.

Ten or more counts support this clonotype. This chain joins TRBV9 and TRBJ2-7, with D perhaps assigned TRBD1 or TRBD2 (7 bases each). The CDR3 runs 14 residues. V lost 4 bases and J 4 bases, leaving 15 bases between the germline ends. Germline V gene data show CDR1 as SGDLS and CDR2 as YYNGEE. The CDR3 here is CASSPRGGQYEQYF. The CDR3 DNA is TGTGCCAGCAGCCCCAGGGGGGGACAGTACGAGCAGTACTTC.

This clonotype came up many times. The rearrangement joins TRBV9 to TRBJ2-2; D possibly corresponds to TRBD1 (6 bases). The CDR3 sequence is 13 residues long. Looked up from germline, CDR1 is SGDLS and CDR2 is YYNGEE. V was shortened by 1 base and J by 7 bases, with 8 bases between the two germline ends. CDR3 protein: CASSVLQGGELFF. The CDR3 DNA reads TGTGCCAGCAGCGTATTACAGGGCGGGGAGCTGTTTTTT.

This clonotype occurred many times. The chain couples TRBV4-1 to TRBJ2-2; D gene unclear. Germline CDR1 reads MGHRA; CDR2 reads YSYEKL. The CDR3 spans 13 residues. Trimming removed 8 bases at V and 2 bases at J, with 9 bases between. The CDR3 DNA is TGCGCCAGCGAGGCCATTAACACCGGGGAGCTGTTTTTT. Its translation is CASEAINTGELFF.

This clonotype was counted ten times or more. Here the CDR3 DNA reads TGTGCCAGCAGCCCTGGTCGAGCCAAAAACATTCAGTACTTC. Its protein is CASSPGRAKNIQYF. V gene TRBV5-6 combines with J gene TRBJ2-4; D unclear. Looked up from germline, CDR1 is SGHDT and CDR2 is YYEEEE. This CDR3 region has 14 residues. Trimming cost V 4 bases and J 0 bases, with 8 bases left between them.

Ten or more counts support this clonotype. The rearrangement links TRBV28 to TRBJ1-1, with unresolved D. V lost 4 bases and J lost 7, with 10 bases in between. CDR1 and CDR2 from the germline V gene are MDHEN and SYDVKM. The CDR3 runs to 12 residues. The CDR3, as DNA: TGTGCCAGCAGTTATGGGTACGGTGAAGCTTTCTTT. Its protein product is CASSYGYGEAFF. The variable domain in full, with the rest retrieved from reference TRBV28 and TRBJ1-1, is DVKVTQSSRYLVKRTGEKVFLECVQDMDHENMFWYRQDPGLGLRLIYFSYDVKMKEKGDIPEGYSVSREKKERFSLILESASTNQTSMYLCASSYGYGEAFFGQGTRLTVV.

This clonotype appeared many times. This chain connects TRBV5-1 to TRBJ1-6, with D tentatively TRBD1 (6 bases). Trimming removed 4 bases at V and 8 bases at J, with 16 bases between. The length of the CDR3 is 15 residues. The germline V gene has CDR1 SGHRS and CDR2 YFSETQ. The CDR3 nucleotides are TGCGCCAGCAGCGGCAACTCAGGGGAATATTCACCCCTCCACTTT. Translated: CASSGNSGEYSPLHF.